This T cell receptor beta chain was identified in a study of blood T cells in healthy people across ages. Those donating, healthy Caucasian individuals from Russia, were aged roughly 6 to 100. Isolation of PBMCs gave at least 7 million cells per sample. The sample holds a few counts of this clonotype. The antigen is undetermined. Next came a second PCR, run for roughly 6 to 11 cycles, which used a sample-barcoded 5' primer along with a J-beta primer mix. TCRdb ran MiXCR on the 5' RACE reads and lists one entry per CDR3 protein. The repertoire holds roughly 700,000 distinct CDR3 sequences, with 32% as singletons. Broader study findings: Those diversity estimates obtained from one million T cells were thought to be underestimates.

The clonotype was recovered from a woman older than 75 in good health. Sequences were obtained from blood.

Here the CDR3 reads CSATLTDTQYF. CDR3 bases: TGCAGTGCTACCCTCACAGATACGCAGTATTTT. The V gene is TRBV20-1, the J gene TRBJ2-3; D not certain. From germline, CDR1 is DFQATT and CDR2 SNEGSKA (reference sequence). The CDR3 covers 11 residues. V lost 4 bases and J 2 bases, leaving 4 bases between the germline ends.